The entry that follows covers one T cell receptor (beta chain) sequence. The antigen is unknown. The sample originates from a study of cytomegalovirus exposure and HLA in healthy donors. General study findings and limits: Rare TCR sequences dominated, though some public TCRs recurred in many donors.

This CDR3 contains 14 residues. Germline V gene data show CDR1 as MNHEY and CDR2 as SMNVEV (reference sequence). V was pared by 6 bases and J by 0 bases, with 10 bases between. The PCR was carried out with 60 Vbeta primers and 13 Jbeta primers. Data came from immunoSEQ multiplex PCR; TCRdb stores just in-frame clones and leaves some out. Among 150,000 to 180,000 clones, more than 75% were seen once, and the ten largest hold around 6%. The sequencing sample was made of PBMCs. The TCR comes from a woman aged 40 to 50 in good health and CMV-seropositive. The V and J genes are TRBV27 and TRBJ2-3; D gene uncertain. The CDR3: CASRQVYSTDTQYF. The CDR3 nucleotides read TGTGCCAGCAGGCAGGTATACAGCACAGATACGCAGTATTTT.